This TCR beta chain was recovered during a study of blood T cell repertoires in COVID-19. As for the study in general: The samples span acute and convalescent COVID-19 from the United States, Italy and Spain. PBMCs, B-cell-depleted T cells, or T cells were the source of the cDNA or gDNA that made up the material.

V lost 6 bases, J lost 3 bases, and 18 bases lay in between. There are 16 residues in the CDR3. In germline, CDR1 is MDHEN, CDR2 SYDVKM. Per the study methods: Nucleated cell number was recorded as an estimate derived from reference gene primer amplification. Only in-frame clones appear in the TCRdb table, and some are missing; sequencing was by immunoSEQ multiplex PCR. V and J calls and clone size are as listed in that table; D and trimming were resolved from the DNA. The table shows roughly 250,000 clones, with approximately 81% occurring only once. Input material: peripheral blood. The clonotype was recovered from a man in his forties with acute or convalescent COVID-19. The V gene is TRBV28, the J gene TRBJ1-5, with a weak D call TRBD1 (5 bases). The CDR3 region has the DNA TGTGCCAGCAGCCCCCTTCTAGGGGCCGCCAATCAGCCCCAGCATTTT. Protein product: CASSPLLGAANQPQHF.